The 26 T cell receptor beta chains below were found in one sample sequenced in a study of blood T cell repertoires in COVID-19. Measured with immunoSEQ multiplex PCR; TCRdb has only the in-frame clones, and not every one. The repertoire has 100,000 to 150,000 clones, 80% to 90% of them found once; the top ten carry around 2.3%. The material sequenced was PBMCs or T cells enriched from blood (not recorded which). The receptors stem from a woman in her forties or fifties who had recovered from COVID-19.

CDR3 nucleotides: TGTGCCAGTAGCTCCAGGGGCCCGCCAAATGGGAACACTGAAGCTTTCTTT. Amino acid sequence: CASSSRGPPNGNTEAFF. The rearrangement links TRBV19 to TRBJ1-1, with D possibly TRBD1 on 6 matching bases. The CDR3 sequence is 17 residues long. Looked up from germline, CDR1 is LNHDA and CDR2 is SQIVND (reference sequence). Trimming removed 6 bases from V and 1 base from J, with 21 bases in between.

The J gene is TRBJ2-7, the V gene TRBV5-5; 9 bases fit TRBD1. The CDR3 covers 16 residues. V shed 3 bases, J shed 5 bases, and the junction held 12 bases outside the gene matches. Germline V CDR1 and CDR2: SGHKS, YYEKEE (reference sequence). The CDR3, as DNA: TGTGCCAGCAGCTGGATATGGGGACAGGGAAGGAACGAGCAGTACTTC. Its protein is CASSWIWGQGRNEQYF.

The chain combines TRBV10-2 with TRBJ1-2; no clear D gene. V was shortened by 0 bases and J by 5 bases, with 16 bases between the two germline ends. This CDR3 has 16 amino acids. CDR1 is WSHSY, CDR2 SAAADI, per germline. CDR3 bases: TGCGCCAGCAGTGAGTCGAGGGCGCCCGCTATTTATGGCTACACCTTC. It translates to CASSESRAPAIYGYTF.

The rearrangement uses TRBV2 and TRBJ1-5; no firm D call. Germline CDR1 reads SNHLY; CDR2 reads FYNNEI. The CDR3 is 12 amino acids. The V end was cut by 3 bases, the J end by 4 bases, with 4 bases between. Here the CDR3 DNA reads TGTGCCAGCAGTGATTCGAATCAGCCCCAGCATTTT. The encoded protein is CASSDSNQPQHF.

V usage is TRBV5-4 and J usage is TRBJ1-5; D gene unclear. CDR3 size: 15 residues. Trimming left V 4 bases short and J 4 bases short, with 15 bases between. CDR1 is SGHNT, CDR2 YYREEE, per germline (reference sequence). CDR3 residues: CASSPGPDNNQPQHF. The CDR3, as DNA: TGTGCCAGCAGCCCTGGCCCCGACAATAATCAGCCCCAGCATTTT.

The chain joins TRBV7-2 to TRBJ1-3; D might be TRBD1 (6 bases). The CDR3 spans 14 residues. Germline assignment: CDR1 SGHTA and CDR2 FQGNSA. Trimming shortened V by 2 bases and J by 3 bases, and 8 bases separated the two germline ends. In nucleotides, the CDR3 is TGTGCCAGCAGCTTAACAGGGAGTGGAAACACCATATATTTT. It encodes CASSLTGSGNTIYF.

The chain links TRBV5-1 to TRBJ2-7; D not certain. The CDR3 runs to 14 residues. V lost 2 bases to trimming and J lost 2 bases, with 11 bases between them. Germline V CDR1 and CDR2: SGHRS, YFSETQ. CDR3: CASSLEQPAYEQYF. The DNA of the CDR3 is TGCGCCAGCAGCTTAGAACAGCCAGCCTACGAGCAGTACTTC.

The V call is TRBV6-5, the J call TRBJ1-2, with 10 nucleotides matching TRBD1. CDR1 is MNHEY and CDR2 is SVGAGI in the germline V gene. V shed 6 bases and J 8 bases; nucleotides not matched to a gene: 3. This CDR3 region has 12 residues. CDR3 amino acids: CASSRDRGGYTF. CDR3 nucleotide sequence: TGTGCCAGCAGCCGGGACAGGGGCGGCTACACCTTC.

The V gene is TRBV29-1, the J gene TRBJ2-2, with D maybe TRBD2 (5 bases). V shed 6 bases and J shed 7 bases, with 15 bases lying between them. Germline V gives CDR1 SQVTM, CDR2 ANQGSEA. The CDR3 runs 13 residues. As DNA, the CDR3 is TGCAGCGTAGCCGGGGTAGCCGGCGGGGAGCTGTTTTTT. Its protein product is CSVAGVAGGELFF.

The V gene is TRBV12-3 or TRBV12-4, the J gene TRBJ1-2, with D uncertain. Trimming removed 6 bases at V and 2 bases at J, with 10 bases between. The CDR3 is 13 amino acids. CDR3 in DNA: TGTGCCAGCAGCTCCCCGGGAAACTATGGCTACACCTTC. Translating gives CASSSPGNYGYTF.

The chain has TRBV18 and TRBJ2-7; 7 bases map to TRBD2. The length of the CDR3 is 12 residues. With V trimmed by 0 bases and J by 11 bases, 4 bases remained unmatched. Germline CDR1 is KGHSH and CDR2 is LQKENI. As DNA, the CDR3 is TGTGCCAGCTCACCACCTGGGGGGGAGGAGTACTTC. Encoded protein: CASSPPGGEEYF. Combining the CDR3 with reference TRBV18 and TRBJ2-7 gives the whole variable domain NAGVMQNPRHLVRRRGQEARLRCSPMKGHSHVYWYRQLPEEGLKFMVYLQKENIIDESGMPKERFSAEFPKEGPSILRIQQVVRGDSAAYFCASSPPGGEEYFGPGTRLTVT.

The V call is TRBV29-1, the J call TRBJ1-1; 7 bases align to TRBD1. Trimming removed 5 bases from V and 1 base from J; junction bases left unmatched: 19. This CDR3 contains 18 residues. CDR1 and CDR2 from the germline V gene are SQVTM and ANQGSEA. CDR3 sequence (DNA): TGCAGCGTTCCCAACATTCGGGACAGCGGAGGTGAGAACACTGAAGCTTTCTTT. It is translated as CSVPNIRDSGGENTEAFF.

The V gene is TRBV7-9, the J gene TRBJ1-2, with D uncertain. The CDR3 extends over 13 amino acids. Germline-derived CDR1 and CDR2 are SEHNR and FQNEAQ (reference sequence). Trimming left V 5 bases short and J 4 bases short, with 11 bases between. CDR3 amino acids: CASSLQSPYGYTF. The CDR3 DNA follows: TGTGCCAGCAGCCTACAGAGTCCCTATGGCTACACCTTC.

The rearrangement uses TRBV5-1 and TRBJ2-7; TRBD1 aligns across 7 bases. Germline V gene data show CDR1 as SGHRS and CDR2 as YFSETQ. J lost 7 bases, V lost 4 bases, and 8 bases had no gene match. This CDR3 has 13 amino acids. CDR3 DNA sequence: TGCGCCAGCAGCACCGACAGGGTGGGTGAGCAGTACTTC. Translated: CASSTDRVGEQYF.

This clone was seen a few times. The chain combines TRBV19 with TRBJ1-5, with a weak D call TRBD1 (6 bases). This CDR3 spans 14 amino acids. The germline CDR1 and CDR2 sequences are LNHDA and SQIVND (reference sequence). Trimming stripped 2 bases from V and 5 bases from J, with 10 bases between. CDR3 residues: CASSIWAGDQPQHF. CDR3 bases: TGTGCCAGTAGTATATGGGCAGGGGATCAGCCCCAGCATTTT.

The chain carries TRBV14 and TRBJ2-7; 7 nucleotides agree with TRBD1. The CDR3 spans 14 residues. V shed 1 base and J 5 bases; nucleotides not matched to a gene: 5. The germline gives CDR1 SGHDN, CDR2 FVKESK. CDR3: CASSQGQGSHEQYF. The CDR3 nucleotides are TGTGCCAGCAGCCAAGGACAGGGTTCCCACGAGCAGTACTTC.

This chain uses TRBV5-5 with TRBJ2-7; 7 bases line up with TRBD1. The CDR3 is 14 residues long. V lost 0 bases and J lost 4; bases outside the gene matches: 4. CDR1 is SGHKS, CDR2 YYEKEE, per germline (reference sequence). The CDR3 nucleotides read TGTGCCAGCAGCTTGGCTGGGACAGCATACGAGCAGTACTTC. Translated: CASSLAGTAYEQYF.

This chain links TRBV6-4 with TRBJ1-2; 10 bases match TRBD1. The CDR3 is 15 amino acids. CDR1 MRHNA and CDR2 SNTAGT come from the germline V gene. After removal of 2 bases from V and 6 bases from J, the junction contained 6 bases not matched to a gene. CDR3 nucleotide sequence: TGTGCCAGCAGTGACCCAGGGACAGGGGTTGATGGCTACACCTTC. Its protein product is CASSDPGTGVDGYTF.

The rearrangement joins TRBV2 to TRBJ2-7; D might be TRBD2 (5 bases). The CDR3 covers 16 residues. Trimming stripped 7 bases from V and 0 bases from J, with 19 bases between. Per the germline V gene, CDR1 is SNHLY and CDR2 is FYNNEI. CDR3 sequence: CASTPGPGGDSYEQYF. In DNA form, the CDR3 reads TGTGCCAGCACTCCGGGTCCCGGAGGCGACTCCTACGAGCAGTACTTC.

This chain uses TRBV10-1 with TRBJ2-5; 7 positions agree with TRBD1. CDR1 and CDR2 from the germline V gene are WNHNN and SYGVQD (reference sequence). V trimming: 0 bases; J trimming: 7 bases; junction bases outside the gene matches: 8. There are 15 residues in the CDR3. CDR3 sequence: CASSESSRGQGTQYF. CDR3 bases: TGCGCCAGCAGTGAGTCGTCTAGGGGGCAGGGGACCCAGTACTTC.

This clone was observed a handful of times. The rearrangement uses TRBV11-2 and TRBJ2-7; weak D call: TRBD2 (5 bases). V gave up 4 bases and J gave up 3 bases, with 13 bases separating them. The germline gives CDR1 SGHAT, CDR2 FQNNGV. There are 14 residues in the CDR3. The CDR3 nucleotides read TGTGCCAGCAGCTCGGGCCCCGAGGGCTACGAGCAGTACTTC. Its protein product is CASSSGPEGYEQYF. The full variable domain, rest sourced from reference TRBV11-2 and TRBJ2-7, is EAGVAQSPRYKIIEKRQSVAFWCNPISGHATLYWYQQILGQGPKLLIQFQNNGVVDDSQLPKDRFSAERLKGVDSTLKIQPAKLEDSAVYLCASSSGPEGYEQYFGPGTRLTVT.

The gene calls are TRBV9 and TRBJ2-5, with D maybe TRBD1 (5 bases). The CDR3 contains 15 residues. Between the trimmed V and J ends, which lost 3 bases and 7 bases, there was a span of 19 bases. Germline V lookup: CDR1 SGDLS, CDR2 YYNGEE. Here the CDR3 reads CASSEGQSPLRTQYF. The CDR3 nucleotides are TGTGCCAGCAGCGAAGGACAATCCCCCTTACGGACCCAGTACTTC.

The chain is built from TRBV4-2 and TRBJ2-2; D might be TRBD2 (5 bases). This CDR3 comprises 17 residues. Germline lookup yields CDR1 LGHNA and CDR2 YNFKEQ. Deletions cut 0 bases from V and 0 bases from J, with 11 bases between. CDR3 sequence: CASSQDGPAANTGELFF. The CDR3 coding sequence is TGTGCCAGCAGCCAAGACGGACCAGCGGCGAACACCGGGGAGCTGTTTTTT.

The V and J genes are TRBV2 and TRBJ2-3; possibly TRBD2 for D (6 bases). The V end lost 7 bases, the J end lost 2 bases, and 13 bases lay between the germline ends. Germline loops: CDR1 SNHLY, CDR2 FYNNEI. The CDR3 has 14 amino acids. The CDR3 loop reads CASKLSGPTDTQYF. The CDR3 DNA reads TGTGCCAGCAAGTTGAGCGGGCCCACAGATACGCAGTATTTT.

The chain has TRBV7-2 and TRBJ1-5; a weak D match, TRBD1 (5 bases). CDR3 length: 15 residues. V gave up 0 bases and J gave up 0 bases, with 6 bases separating them. CDR1 and CDR2 (germline): SGHTA, FQGNSA. The CDR3 DNA sequence: TGTGCCAGCAGCTTAGCGGGGCTTAGCAATCAGCCCCAGCATTTT. As protein: CASSLAGLSNQPQHF. The full variable domain, its missing parts supplied by reference TRBV7-2 and TRBJ1-5, is GAGVSQSPSNKVTEKGKDVELRCDPISGHTALYWYRQSLGQGLEFLIYFQGNSAPDKSGLPSDRFSAERTGGSVSTLTIQRTQQEDSAVYLCASSLAGLSNQPQHFGDGTRLSIL.

In DNA form, the CDR3 reads TGTGCCAGCAGGGATAAGGGACAGGCCACCTACGAGCAGTACTTC. Translating it yields CASRDKGQATYEQYF. V gene TRBV11-3 combines with J gene TRBJ2-7, with 8 bases aligning to TRBD1. The germline CDR1 and CDR2 sequences are SGHNT and YENEEA. This CDR3 region has 15 residues. V shed 6 bases, J shed 2 bases, and the junction held 9 bases outside the gene matches.